The rows below give T cell receptor beta chains drawn from one sample of a study of blood T cell repertoires in COVID-19. Repertoires were generated with immunoSEQ multiplex PCR, while TCRdb's copy carries only in-frame clones and drops some. Seen here are 210,000 or so clones, 80% observed once, and the top ten hold approximately 5%. The sample consisted of peripheral blood. The source is a human donor in a cohort sampled during active COVID-19. Each CDR3 is given with its conserved first and last residue. D genes are given only for firm matches. Not all rows give a size; the values are once, few, many and, for expanded clones, a class.

TRBV27	TRBJ1-5	TRBD1	-	TGTGCCAGCAGTTCCTCAGGGGGTCAGCCCCAGCATTTT	CASSSSGGQPQHF
TRBV10-3	TRBJ2-7	-	-	TGTGCCATCAGTCGGTCCAACGACGAGCAGTACTTC	CAISRSNDEQYF
TRBV9	TRBJ2-1	TRBD1	once	TGTGCCAGCAGTCGGACCGGGACAGTTCCCTACAATGAGCAGTTCTTC	CASSRTGTVPYNEQFF
TRBV28	TRBJ1-2	TRBD1	-	TGTGCCAGCAGTCCATTCGTCGGACAGGGGGCGCTTGGCTACACCTTC	CASSPFVGQGALGYTF
TRBV5-1	TRBJ1-6	-	-	TGCGCCAGCACCGGGGGACGTCAGAATTCACCCCTCCACTTT	CASTGGRQNSPLHF
TRBV25-1	TRBJ1-5	-	-	TGTGCCAGCAGTGCCCGGGGAAATAGCAATCAGCCCCAGCATTTT	CASSARGNSNQPQHF
TRBV19	TRBJ2-6	-	-	TGTGCCAGTAGTATAGGTGGGGGCACTGGGGCCAACGTCCTGACTTTC	CASSIGGGTGANVLTF
TRBV6-2/TRBV6-3	TRBJ2-7	-	-	TGTGCCAGCAGTTACAGAGCAGGCTACGAGCAGTACTTC	CASSYRAGYEQYF
TRBV6-5	TRBJ2-7	TRBD2	-	TGTGCCAGCAGTTACCGAAGGACTAGCGGGAGTTACGAGCAGTACTTC	CASSYRRTSGSYEQYF
TRBV6-2/TRBV6-3	TRBJ1-1	-	-	TGTGCCAGCAGTTACTCGAGGGGGGGGACTGAAGCTTTCTTT	CASSYSRGGTEAFF
TRBV7-2	TRBJ2-1	-	-	TGTGCCAGCAGCTGGCGGCAATCCTACAATGAGCAGTTCTTC	CASSWRQSYNEQFF
TRBV5-6	TRBJ2-7	TRBD1	-	TGTGCCAGCAGCTTGCGGGGGACAGGTCAGTACGAGCAGTACTTC	CASSLRGTGQYEQYF
TRBV9	TRBJ2-7	TRBD2	-	TGTGCCAGCAGCGCCGGGACTAGCTCCTACGAGCAGTACTTC	CASSAGTSSYEQYF
TRBV5-5	TRBJ2-7	-	-	TGTGCCAGCAGCCAGGGACTCTCCTACGAGCAGTACTTC	CASSQGLSYEQYF
TRBV5-5	TRBJ2-7	-	-	TGTGCCAGCACCCTACCGTCCAGCGCCTACGAGCAGTACTTC	CASTLPSSAYEQYF
TRBV7-9	TRBJ1-4	-	-	TGTGCCAGCAGCTGGGAACCGGGACACATTAATGAAAAACTGTTTTTT	CASSWEPGHINEKLFF
TRBV6-4	TRBJ1-2	TRBD1	-	TGTGCCAGCAGTGACTCGACAGGGGGCGACTATGGCTACACCTTC	CASSDSTGGDYGYTF
TRBV7-2	TRBJ2-1	TRBD2	-	TGTGCCAGCAGCTTCTTCCCGGGACTAGCGGACCTTCGGGACAATGAGCAGTTCTTC	CASSFFPGLADLRDNEQFF
TRBV11-2	TRBJ2-1	TRBD1	-	TGTGCCAGCAGCAACACCGGGACAGCTGAGCAGTTCTTC	CASSNTGTAEQFF
TRBV5-5	TRBJ1-1	-	-	TGTGCCAGCAGCCGGACATGGAAGAACACTGAAGCTTTCTTT	CASSRTWKNTEAFF
TRBV5-1	TRBJ2-7	-	-	TGCGCCAGCAGCTTGGAACGGTCCTACGAGCAGTACTTC	CASSLERSYEQYF
TRBV27	TRBJ2-4	-	many	TGTGCCAGCAGTCCCACCCCTGGGACACTTAAAAACATTCAGTACTTC	CASSPTPGTLKNIQYF
TRBV4-1	TRBJ1-5	-	once	TGCGCCAGCAGCCCCACAGGGAACAATCAGCCCCAGCATTTT	CASSPTGNNQPQHF
TRBV7-2	TRBJ1-2	TRBD1	-	TGTGCCAGCAGCCCCGGGACAGGGGCTCTAGGCTACACCTTC	CASSPGTGALGYTF
TRBV24-1	TRBJ1-6	-	-	TGTGCCACCAGTGAAGCCCATAATTCACCCCTCCACTTT	CATSEAHNSPLHF
TRBV24-1	TRBJ2-7	TRBD1	-	TGTGCCACCAGTGATCAATCGACAGGGTCCCGCGAGCAGTACTTC	CATSDQSTGSREQYF
TRBV7-9	TRBJ2-1	-	-	TGTGCCAGCAGCCCTAATGGGGCAGGGGTTTACAATGAGCAGTTCTTC	CASSPNGAGVYNEQFF